Sequencing of this T cell receptor (beta chain) was carried out in a study of T-cell memory formation after mild COVID-19. One entry per CDR3 protein, called by TCRdb with MiXCR from the 5' RACE reads. The sample consists of 70,000 to 100,000 distinct CDR3 sequences, about 14% of them appearing once. This CDR3 region has 15 residues. CDR1 is SGDLS and CDR2 is YYNGEE in the germline V gene. V shed 0 bases and J shed 1 base, with 10 bases lying between them. Specimen: PBMCs or a T cell subset sorted from them (not recorded which). The chain has TRBV9 and TRBJ2-5; no definite D call. This sequence was found in a young man who had mild COVID-19 (a few samples of this study predate the infection). Cell type and time point are not known. In nucleotides, the CDR3 is TGTGCCAGCAGCGTAGCTACAGCACCCCAAGAGACCCAGTACTTC. Its translation is CASSVATAPQETQYF.